These 30 T cell receptor beta chains came from one sample sequenced in a study of T cells in tumors after PD-1 blockade. TCRdb's table, derived via immunoSEQ multiplex PCR, lists solely in-frame clones and lacks some. The sample includes 4,000 to 5,500 clones, approximately 63% of them seen just once. Sequencing used tumor tissue, obtained after anti-PD-1 treatment. These receptors came from a human donor with basal cell carcinoma.

This chain uses TRBV28 with TRBJ2-7; 8 bases match TRBD2. This CDR3 is built from 13 residues. Looked up from germline, CDR1 is MDHEN and CDR2 is SYDVKM. Trimming cost V 6 bases and J 6 bases; bases outside gene matches: 7. The CDR3 DNA is TGTGCCAGCAGGGCGGGGGGCCCGGGCGAGCAGTACTTC. Protein product: CASRAGGPGEQYF.

The chain carries TRBV5-1 and TRBJ2-1; D may be TRBD2 (5 bases). The CDR3 has 14 amino acids. The V end was cut by 7 bases, the J end by 4 bases, with 15 bases between. CDR1 is SGHRS, CDR2 YFSETQ, per germline. The CDR3 DNA reads as TGCGCCAGCTACAGCGGACTCTTGTACAATGAGCAGTTCTTC. It specifies CASYSGLLYNEQFF.

This clone showed up just a few times. This chain joins TRBV5-6 and TRBJ1-1; TRBD1 is a possible D gene (5 bases). V gave up 4 bases and J gave up 1 base, with 8 bases separating them. The CDR3 has 13 amino acids. Germline V gene data show CDR1 as SGHDT and CDR2 as YYEEEE. The CDR3 sequence: CASSRGRNTEAFF. The CDR3 bases are TGTGCCAGCAGCAGGGGACGGAACACTGAAGCTTTCTTT.

This clone was seen a single time. This chain connects TRBV27 to TRBJ2-1; D may be TRBD2 (6 bases). V was shortened by 9 bases and J by 1 base, with 13 bases between the two germline ends. Looked up from germline, CDR1 is MNHEY and CDR2 is SMNVEV (reference sequence). This CDR3 has 14 amino acids. The CDR3 DNA reads as TGTGCCAGTTCACCTGGGGGGTCCTACAATGAGCAGTTCTTC. This codes for CASSPGGSYNEQFF.

This clone appeared a single time. The gene calls are TRBV7-2 and TRBJ2-5; TRBD2 matches 9 bases. After removal of 8 bases from V and 5 bases from J, the junction contained 9 bases not matched to a gene. The V gene's germline CDR1 is SGHTA and CDR2 FQGNSA. This CDR3 is built from 14 residues. CDR3 loop: CASEIAGGVETQYF. CDR3 in DNA: TGTGCCAGCGAAATTGCGGGGGGGGTGGAGACCCAGTACTTC.

The chain carries TRBV10-3 and TRBJ2-2; 8 bases are a match to TRBD1. The trim removed 3 bases at V and 7 bases at J, leaving 10 bases unmatched. The germline gives CDR1 ENHRY, CDR2 SYGVKD. This CDR3 is 16 amino acids long. CDR3 nucleotide sequence: TGTGCCATCAGTGAAAAAATCAGGGGGCAAGGCGGGGAGCTGTTTTTT. Protein sequence: CAISEKIRGQGGELFF.

The gene calls are TRBV4-1 and TRBJ2-5; 9 bases are shared with TRBD1. Germline values: CDR1 MGHRA, CDR2 YSYEKL. Trimming cost V 0 bases and J 5 bases; bases outside gene matches: 22. The CDR3 is made up of 21 amino acids. CDR3 bases: TGCGCCAGCAGCCAAGATGCCGGACAGGGGAGAGCTAGCGCCCTAGGGGAGACCCAGTACTTC. It encodes CASSQDAGQGRASALGETQYF.

The chain links TRBV27 to TRBJ2-1, with 8 bases fitting TRBD2. This CDR3 spans 16 amino acids. CDR1 and CDR2 (germline): MNHEY, SMNVEV (reference sequence). Unmatched junction bases numbered 10, after V lost 4 bases and J lost 5 bases. As DNA, the CDR3 is TGTGCCAGCAGTTCCCAGCGGGAGTATAGCCACAATGAGCAGTTCTTC. Encoded protein: CASSSQREYSHNEQFF.

This clone is medium-sized. Other DNA sequences within the sample encode an identical CDR3. This chain links TRBV5-4 with TRBJ2-1, with 9 bases that match TRBD2. Per germline, CDR1 SGHNT and CDR2 YYREEE (reference sequence). This CDR3 spans 16 amino acids. V lost 4 bases and J lost 1; bases outside the gene matches: 6. CDR3 region: CASSLGGRGSYNEQFF. CDR3 DNA: TGTGCCAGCAGCCTGGGCGGGAGGGGATCCTACAATGAGCAGTTCTTC. The full variable domain, with the rest looked up from reference TRBV5-4 and TRBJ2-1, is ETGVTQSPTHLIKTRGQQVTLRCSSQSGHNTVSWYQQALGQGPQFIFQYYREEENGRGNFPPRFSGLQFPNYSSELNVNALELDDSALYLCASSLGGRGSYNEQFFGPGTRLTVL.

This clone ranks as medium-sized. The chain couples TRBV29-1 to TRBJ1-2; D is possibly TRBD1 (5 bases). There are 14 residues in the CDR3. Germline values: CDR1 SQVTM, CDR2 ANQGSEA. V shed 6 bases and J shed 4 bases, with 18 bases lying between them. Written as DNA, the CDR3 is TGCAGCGTCCGCGGGGGGGAGGGACGCTATGGCTACACCTTC. Its protein product is CSVRGGEGRYGYTF.

This clone has just one count. The V gene is TRBV28, the J gene TRBJ2-5; 9 positions match TRBD1. The CDR3 has 15 amino acids. The V gene end was trimmed by 5 bases and the J gene end by 5 bases; junction bases not matched to a gene: 9. Germline assignment: CDR1 MDHEN and CDR2 SYDVKM. The CDR3 coding sequence is TGTGCCAGCAGTACCTTTCGGACAGGGGTGGAGACCCAGTACTTC. Protein: CASSTFRTGVETQYF.

The chain uses TRBV12-3 or TRBV12-4 and TRBJ2-5; perhaps D is TRBD1 or TRBD2 (5 bases each). This CDR3 region has 13 residues. Trimming took off 2 bases at V and 9 bases at J, with 13 bases between the two ends. The CDR3 bases are TGTGCCAGCAGTTTATCCGGGGCCGGGGCCCAGTACTTC. As protein: CASSLSGAGAQYF.

V gene TRBV5-6 combines with J gene TRBJ2-7; possible D gene TRBD1, 6 bases. The CDR3 is 16 amino acids. Germline V gives CDR1 SGHDT, CDR2 YYEEEE. Trimming shortened V by 4 bases and J by 3 bases, and 20 bases separated the two germline ends. DNA of the CDR3: TGTGCCAGCAGCCCCCGCGAGACGGGACATAACTACGAGCAGTACTTC. It translates to CASSPRETGHNYEQYF.

By proportion, this clone is medium-sized. This rearrangement joins TRBV6-5 to TRBJ2-5, with TRBD2 matching 12 bases. The CDR3 extends over 15 amino acids. The V segment lost 5 bases and the J segment 5 bases; nucleotides outside the gene matches: 6. The germline V gene has CDR1 MNHEY and CDR2 SVGAGI. The CDR3 DNA reads TGTGCCAGCAGTCTAGGACTAGCGGGATTGGAGACCCAGTACTTC. Translated: CASSLGLAGLETQYF.

This chain uses TRBV28 with TRBJ2-7; 14 bases line up with TRBD2. CDR3 length: 16 amino acids. Germline CDR1 and CDR2: MDHEN and SYDVKM. Trimming removed 6 bases from V and 6 bases from J; junction bases left unmatched: 10. CDR3 amino acids: CASSHGTSGRRGEQYF. In DNA form, the CDR3 reads TGTGCCAGCAGCCATGGGACTAGCGGGAGACGGGGCGAGCAGTACTTC. Combining the CDR3 with reference TRBV28 and TRBJ2-7 gives the whole variable domain DVKVTQSSRYLVKRTGEKVFLECVQDMDHENMFWYRQDPGLGLRLIYFSYDVKMKEKGDIPEGYSVSREKKERFSLILESASTNQTSMYLCASSHGTSGRRGEQYFGPGTRLTVT.

CDR3 loop: CASSDGLAGEETQYF. CDR3 DNA sequence: TGTGCCAGCAGCGATGGACTAGCGGGGGAAGAGACCCAGTACTTC. The gene calls are TRBV7-6 and TRBJ2-5; the match to TRBD2 covers 13 bases. V shed 5 bases, J shed 3 bases, and the junction held 3 bases outside the gene matches. CDR1 SGHVS and CDR2 FNYEAQ come from the germline V gene. The CDR3 has 15 residues.

This sequence joins TRBV9 and TRBJ2-2; D uncertain. The CDR3 totals 15 residues. Between the trimmed V and J ends, which lost 0 bases and 5 bases, there was a span of 11 bases. Germline CDR1 is SGDLS and CDR2 is YYNGEE. CDR3 nucleotide sequence: TGTGCCAGCAGCGTAGGCGTCACCGGGACCGGGGAGCTGTTTTTT. This encodes CASSVGVTGTGELFF.

V usage is TRBV28 and J usage is TRBJ2-3, with D uncertain. Germline V gives CDR1 MDHEN, CDR2 SYDVKM. The CDR3 extends over 15 amino acids. Trimming removed 3 bases at V and 4 bases at J, with 14 bases between. CDR3 residues: CASSFILEMSDTQYF. The CDR3 DNA sequence: TGTGCCAGCAGTTTTATCCTAGAAATGTCAGATACGCAGTATTTT. The full variable domain, with the rest looked up from reference TRBV28 and TRBJ2-3, is DVKVTQSSRYLVKRTGEKVFLECVQDMDHENMFWYRQDPGLGLRLIYFSYDVKMKEKGDIPEGYSVSREKKERFSLILESASTNQTSMYLCASSFILEMSDTQYFGPGTRLTVL.

The chain uses TRBV5-1 and TRBJ2-5; perhaps TRBD1 as D (5 bases). The length of the CDR3 is 15 residues. Germline V gene data show CDR1 as SGHRS and CDR2 as YFSETQ. Trimming took 4 bases from V and 0 from J, leaving 13 bases between them. The CDR3 DNA is TGCGCCAGCAGCCCCATTAGGGGCAACCAAGAGACCCAGTACTTC. This translates into CASSPIRGNQETQYF.

V and J are TRBV12-5 and TRBJ1-1; D not certain. The length of the CDR3 is 13 residues. Germline V lookup: CDR1 LGHNT, CDR2 FRNRAP. Trimming removed 1 base at V and 1 base at J, with 4 bases between. The CDR3 here is CASGLDGNTEAFF. In nucleotides, the CDR3 is TGTGCTAGTGGTTTGGATGGGAACACTGAAGCTTTCTTT.

This chain uses TRBV28 with TRBJ1-5, with D uncertain. V was cut by 7 bases and J by 1 base, with 17 bases left in between. This CDR3 region has 16 residues. CDR1 is MDHEN, CDR2 SYDVKM, per germline. CDR3 nucleotides: TGTGCCAGCACCCCTGGGTGGGGAGGAAGCAATCAGCCCCAGCATTTT. The encoded protein is CASTPGWGGSNQPQHF.

The rearrangement links TRBV7-2 to TRBJ1-4, with D unclear. Germline V gene data show CDR1 as SGHTA and CDR2 as FQGNSA. Trimming removed 3 bases from V and 5 bases from J, with 16 bases in between. The CDR3 sequence is 16 residues long. The CDR3 DNA is TGTGCCAGCAGCTTGAACAGTCCCGCTTCGAATGAAAAACTGTTTTTT. This codes for CASSLNSPASNEKLFF.

The chain uses TRBV27 and TRBJ2-2; perhaps TRBD1 as D (6 bases). This CDR3 region has 15 residues. Germline V CDR1 and CDR2: MNHEY, SMNVEV (reference sequence). Trimming pared 2 bases from V and 5 bases from J, leaving 12 bases between. CDR3 in DNA: TGTGCCAGCAGTTTAGGGCAGGGGATGACCGGGGAGCTGTTTTTT. This sequence encodes CASSLGQGMTGELFF.

The V and J genes are TRBV15 and TRBJ1-5; D possibly corresponds to TRBD1 (5 bases). The CDR3 loop spans 18 amino acids. V was trimmed by 5 bases and J by 0 bases, leaving 20 bases between them. Germline V gene sequence: CDR1 LNHNV, CDR2 YYDKDF (reference sequence). CDR3 coding DNA: TGTGCCACCAGCGGTCAGGGACCTGGGGGTTATAGCAATCAGCCCCAGCATTTT. Its translation: CATSGQGPGGYSNQPQHF.

This clone appeared a single time. The CDR3, as DNA: TGCGCCGCCAGCATACAGCCCCAGCATTTT. It translates to CAASIQPQHF. The chain is built from TRBV23-1 and TRBJ1-5; the D is unclear. TRBV23-1 is an open reading frame, and its role is uncertain. The CDR3 runs 10 residues. Deletions cut 11 bases from V and 7 bases from J, with 9 bases between.

V usage is TRBV7-3 and J usage is TRBJ2-3, with D possibly TRBD2 on 6 matching bases. Germline V gene lookup returns CDR1 SGHTA and CDR2 FQGTGA. V was clipped by 0 bases and J by 3 bases, with 10 bases between them. The CDR3 is 15 residues long. The CDR3 spells CASSLTSGETDTQYF. CDR3 DNA: TGTGCCAGCAGCTTAACTAGCGGAGAGACAGATACGCAGTATTTT. Combining the CDR3 with reference TRBV7-3 and TRBJ2-3 gives the whole variable domain GAGVSQTPSNKVTEKGKYVELRCDPISGHTALYWYRQSLGQGPEFLIYFQGTGAADDSGLPNDRFFAVRPEGSVSTLKIQRTERGDSAVYLCASSLTSGETDTQYFGPGTRLTVL.

In DNA form, the CDR3 reads TGTGCCAGCAGTTTATCGAGCGGGCCGAATATTGAGACCCAGTACTTC. Amino acids: CASSLSSGPNIETQYF. The chain uses TRBV28 and TRBJ2-5; D might be TRBD2 (6 bases). V gave up 1 base and J gave up 5 bases, with 17 bases separating them. The CDR3 is 16 residues long. CDR1 and CDR2 from the germline V gene are MDHEN and SYDVKM.

A few counts support this clone. The chain uses TRBV6-6 and TRBJ1-5, with D perhaps TRBD1 (5 bases). There are 15 residues in the CDR3. V lost 8 bases, J lost 7 bases, and 21 bases lay in between. The germline V gene has CDR1 MNHNY and CDR2 SVGAGI (reference sequence). This chain's CDR3 is CASCSDGAGAQPQHF. CDR3 in DNA: TGTGCCAGCTGCTCCGACGGGGCAGGAGCCCAGCCCCAGCATTTT.

Judged by abundance, this clone is medium-sized. The chain combines TRBV30 with TRBJ2-3; D may be TRBD2 (5 bases). Germline CDR1 reads GTSNPN; CDR2 reads SVGIG (reference sequence). V dropped 2 bases and J dropped 4 bases, with 16 bases sitting between them. The CDR3 is made up of 15 amino acids. The CDR3 bases are TGTGCCTGGAGTTGGGCGAGCGGATATTCAGATACGCAGTATTTT. Translation gives CAWSWASGYSDTQYF.

V and J are TRBV21-1 and TRBJ1-3; the listed D gene, TRBD1, was not tested against the DNA. TRBV21-1 is a recognized pseudogene. CDR3 length: 23 residues. CDR3 DNA: TGTGCCAGCAGCCTTGAAAACGTGGGTGGGGACAGGAAAAGTGGGGACTCTGGAAACACCATATATTTT. As protein: CASSLENVGGDRKSGDSGNTIYF.